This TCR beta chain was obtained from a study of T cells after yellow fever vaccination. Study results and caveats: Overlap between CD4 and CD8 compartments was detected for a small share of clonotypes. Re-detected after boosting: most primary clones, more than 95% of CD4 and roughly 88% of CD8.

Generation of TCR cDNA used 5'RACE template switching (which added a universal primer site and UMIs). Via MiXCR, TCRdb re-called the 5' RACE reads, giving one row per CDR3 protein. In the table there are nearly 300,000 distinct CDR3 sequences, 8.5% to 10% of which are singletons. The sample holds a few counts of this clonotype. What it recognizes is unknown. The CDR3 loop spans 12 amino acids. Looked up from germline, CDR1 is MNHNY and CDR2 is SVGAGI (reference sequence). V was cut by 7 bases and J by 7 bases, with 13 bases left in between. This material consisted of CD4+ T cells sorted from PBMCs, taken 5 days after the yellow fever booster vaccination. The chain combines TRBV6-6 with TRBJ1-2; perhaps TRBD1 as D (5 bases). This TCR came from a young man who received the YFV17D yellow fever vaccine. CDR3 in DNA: TGTGCCAGCACTGATCAGGGTTTTGGCTACACCTTC. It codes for CASTDQGFGYTF.